This entry describes one T cell receptor beta chain. Antigen specificity is unknown. Second-dose recipients at about 4 or about 12 weeks were treated as one pooled group. The data originate from a study of T cell responses to AZD1222 COVID-19 vaccine. General study findings and limits: Possibly, clonal diversity was underestimated; donors were largely white British and included more females. Baseline serostatus was positive in only a handful of AZD1222 recipients.

TCRdb keeps only in-frame clones here, not all; method: immunoSEQ multiplex PCR. The sample has around 160,000 clones; roughly 92% are singletons. CDR1 and CDR2 (germline): SQVTM, ANQGSEA. The CDR3 has 16 amino acids. V was pared by 7 bases and J by 5 bases, with 11 bases of the junction left unmatched. Material: peripheral blood, obtained 28 days after the second AZD1222 dose. The gene calls are TRBV29-1 and TRBJ2-4, with 13 bases aligning to TRBD2. The TCR was taken from an adult who received the AZD1222 COVID-19 vaccine. CDR3 nucleotide sequence: TGCAGCGCTATTGCAGGACTAGCGGGAGTAGAAAACATTCAGTACTTC. Amino acid sequence: CSAIAGLAGVENIQYF.